The 5 T cell receptor beta chains listed next were all sequenced from one sample in a study of T cells in Graves' hyperthyroidism and ophthalmopathy. Amplification of TCR beta CDR3 regions was performed using RNA transcripts as template. The HTBI set primed first-round TCR CDR3 RT-PCR. TCRdb redid the calling of the multiplex PCR reads with MiXCR, one entry per CDR3 protein. Among 300,000 to 350,000 distinct CDR3 sequences listed, roughly 15% were seen once. Sequenced material: blood. All receptors derive from a man aged 25 to 40 with Graves' hyperthyroidism.

The table lists this clonotype with many counts. The chain recombines TRBV27 with TRBJ2-7, with D possibly being TRBD1 (5 bases). The CDR3 extends over 14 amino acids. V shed 6 bases and J shed 3 bases, with 15 bases lying between them. Germline V gene data show CDR1 as MNHEY and CDR2 as SMNVEV (reference sequence). The CDR3 DNA is TGTGCCAGCAGACCGACAGCAACCTTCTACGAGCAGTACTTC. This encodes CASRPTATFYEQYF.

This clonotype was observed a few times. For the CDR3, the DNA is TGTGCCAGTAGTATTGGCACTTATGAAGCTTTCTTT. Encoded protein: CASSIGTYEAFF. The chain recombines TRBV19 with TRBJ1-1; no clear D. The germline CDR1 and CDR2 sequences are LNHDA and SQIVND (reference sequence). The CDR3 runs to 12 residues. Trimming removed 3 bases at V and 7 bases at J, with 9 bases between.

This clonotype showed up many times. This chain joins TRBV28 and TRBJ2-7; TRBD1 might be the D (5 bases). Trimming shortened V by 7 bases and J by 3 bases, and 10 bases separated the two germline ends. The germline V gene has CDR1 MDHEN and CDR2 SYDVKM. The CDR3 loop spans 12 amino acids. The CDR3 coding sequence is TGTGCCAGCACATCAACAGGCTACGAGCAGTACTTC. Protein: CASTSTGYEQYF.

This clonotype was found a few times. CDR3 in amino acids: CASSFSDRDENSPLHF. Written as DNA, the CDR3 is TGTGCCAGCAGCTTCAGTGACAGGGACGAAAATTCACCCCTCCACTTT. The V call is TRBV5-5, the J call TRBJ1-6; 7 bases align to TRBD1. Germline CDR1 is SGHKS and CDR2 is YYEKEE (reference sequence). The CDR3 runs 16 residues. J lost 7 bases, V lost 2 bases, and 9 bases had no gene match.

The chain couples TRBV7-9 to TRBJ2-2; D is possibly TRBD1 or TRBD2 (6 bases each). CDR3 size: 14 residues. From germline, CDR1 is SEHNR and CDR2 FQNEAQ (reference sequence). V was cut by 8 bases and J by 2 bases, with 12 bases left in between. CDR3 amino acids: CASGGGKNTGELFF. The CDR3 coding sequence is TGTGCCAGCGGGGGCGGGAAAAACACCGGGGAGCTGTTTTTT.